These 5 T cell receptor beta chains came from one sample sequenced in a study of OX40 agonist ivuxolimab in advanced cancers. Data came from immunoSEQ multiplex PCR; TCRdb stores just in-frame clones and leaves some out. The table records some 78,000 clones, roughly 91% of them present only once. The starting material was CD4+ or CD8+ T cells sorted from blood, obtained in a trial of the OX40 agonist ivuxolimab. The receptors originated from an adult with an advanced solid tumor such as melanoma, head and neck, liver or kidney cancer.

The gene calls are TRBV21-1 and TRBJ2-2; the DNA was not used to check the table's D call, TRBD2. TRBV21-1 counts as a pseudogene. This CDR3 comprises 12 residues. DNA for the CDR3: TGTGCCAGCAGCAAAGCCCGCGGGGAGCTGTTTTTT. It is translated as CASSKARGELFF.

The CDR3 loop is CSVREPSGNTIYF. The CDR3 DNA reads as TGCAGCGTTAGGGAACCCTCTGGAAACACCATATATTTT. J is TRBJ1-3 and V is TRBV29-1; D is uncertain. The V and J ends lost 5 bases and 0 bases respectively, with 8 bases between them. The CDR3 length is 13 residues. Per germline, CDR1 SQVTM and CDR2 ANQGSEA. The whole variable domain, remainder taken from reference TRBV29-1 and TRBJ1-3, is SAVISQKPSRDICQRGTSLTIQCQVDSQVTMMFWYRQQPGQSLTLIATANQGSEATYESGFVIDKFPISRPNLTFSTLTVSNMSPEDSSIYLCSVREPSGNTIYFGEGSWLTVV.

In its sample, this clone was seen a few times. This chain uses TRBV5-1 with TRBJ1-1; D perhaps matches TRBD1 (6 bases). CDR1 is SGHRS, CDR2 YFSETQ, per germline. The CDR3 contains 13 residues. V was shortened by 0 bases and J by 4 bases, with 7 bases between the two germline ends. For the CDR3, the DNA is TGCGCCAGCAGCTTGGCGGACAGCACTGAAGCTTTCTTT. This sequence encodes CASSLADSTEAFF.

In DNA form, the CDR3 reads TGTGCCAGTAGTCCGGGATCTTATGGCTACACCTTC. This translates into CASSPGSYGYTF. The chain carries TRBV19 and TRBJ1-2; no definite D call. Germline loops: CDR1 LNHDA, CDR2 SQIVND (reference sequence). V was pared by 5 bases and J by 5 bases, with 9 bases between. The CDR3 loop spans 12 amino acids.

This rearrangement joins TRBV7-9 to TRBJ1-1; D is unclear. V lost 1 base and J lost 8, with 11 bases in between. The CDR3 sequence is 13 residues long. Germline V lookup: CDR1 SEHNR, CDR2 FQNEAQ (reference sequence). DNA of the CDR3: TGTGCCAGCAGCTTAGACGGGAATGGGGAAGCTTTCTTT. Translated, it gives CASSLDGNGEAFF.